The 27 T cell receptor beta chains in this list originate from one sample, sequenced in a study of blood T cell repertoires in COVID-19. Profiled with immunoSEQ multiplex PCR; TCRdb holds only in-frame clones, not every one. The data hold 95,000 to 150,000 clones, with over 55% observed a single time. Sequencing was performed on peripheral blood. The origin of the receptors is a woman in her sixties or seventies with acute or convalescent COVID-19.

The chain has TRBV3-1 (or the pseudogene TRBV3-2) and TRBJ2-1; 7 bases are shared with TRBD2. The CDR3 has 13 amino acids. CDR1 is LGHDT, CDR2 YNNKEL, per germline (reference sequence). The V gene end was trimmed by 3 bases and the J gene end by 4 bases; junction bases not matched to a gene: 0. This CDR3 is CASSQGGYNEQFF. The CDR3 DNA reads as TGTGCCAGCAGCCAGGGAGGGTACAATGAGCAGTTCTTC.

This chain joins TRBV14 and TRBJ2-7, with TRBD2 matching 9 bases. This CDR3 has 17 amino acids. J gave up 0 bases and V 1 base, and 7 bases lay outside the gene matches. Germline V lookup: CDR1 SGHDN, CDR2 FVKESK. CDR3 in DNA: TGTGCCAGCAGCCAAGGGGAGGTAGCGGGAGTCTCCTACGAGCAGTACTTC. It translates to CASSQGEVAGVSYEQYF.

The chain employs TRBV2 and TRBJ1-2, with D perhaps matching TRBD1 (6 bases). The CDR3 is made up of 15 amino acids. The germline V and J ends were trimmed by 4 bases and 8 bases, with 20 bases remaining between them. Germline V gene lookup returns CDR1 SNHLY and CDR2 FYNNEI. The CDR3 bases are TGTGCCAGCAGTGTTGGTTTCGGGGGGGCGGAGGGCTACACCTTC. Amino acid sequence: CASSVGFGGAEGYTF.

This chain connects TRBV7-2 to TRBJ1-3; D might be TRBD1 (5 bases). Germline V lookup: CDR1 SGHTA, CDR2 FQGNSA. The CDR3 has 16 amino acids. Trimming left V 5 bases short and J 0 bases short, with 14 bases between. The CDR3 is CASSPSGANSGNTIYF. CDR3 in DNA: TGTGCCAGCAGCCCCAGTGGGGCCAACTCTGGAAACACCATATATTTT.

The chain is built from TRBV6-5 and TRBJ2-1; 9 nucleotides match TRBD2. Losses at the gene ends were 5 bases for V and 4 bases for J; bases not matched to a gene: 6. CDR1 is MNHEY, CDR2 SVGAGI, per germline. CDR3 length equals 15 residues. CDR3 amino acids: CASSTGTSLYNEQFF. DNA of the CDR3: TGTGCCAGCAGTACCGGGACTAGCCTATACAATGAGCAGTTCTTC.

This clone was detected only a few times. The chain joins TRBV28 to TRBJ1-5, with TRBD1 matching over 7 bases. V trimming: 4 bases; J trimming: 5 bases; junction bases outside the gene matches: 5. CDR1 and CDR2 from the germline V gene are MDHEN and SYDVKM. CDR3 length equals 14 residues. CDR3 in amino acids: CASSSSRGDQPQHF. In DNA form, the CDR3 reads TGTGCCAGCAGTTCATCCAGGGGGGATCAGCCCCAGCATTTT.

This chain connects TRBV6-5 to TRBJ2-5, with 10 bases fitting TRBD1. Trimming removed 7 bases from V and 5 bases from J; junction bases left unmatched: 4. CDR3 size: 13 residues. CDR1 MNHEY and CDR2 SVGAGI come from the germline V gene. The CDR3 DNA sequence: TGTGCCAGCAATAGGGGACAGGGGGAGACCCAGTACTTC. Residues: CASNRGQGETQYF.

CDR3 residues: CATSINRNTGELFF. The CDR3 DNA sequence: TGTGCCACCAGCATTAACAGGAATACCGGGGAGCTGTTTTTT. The V call is TRBV15, the J call TRBJ2-2, with D perhaps TRBD1 (5 bases). This CDR3 region has 14 residues. V lost 4 bases to trimming and J lost 5 bases, with 11 bases between them. CDR1 and CDR2 from the germline V gene are LNHNV and YYDKDF (reference sequence). Combining the CDR3 with reference TRBV15 and TRBJ2-2 gives the whole variable domain DAMVIQNPRYQVTQFGKPVTLSCSQTLNHNVMYWYQQKSSQAPKLLFHYYDKDFNNEADTPDNFQSRRPNTSFCFLDIRSPGLGDTAMYLCATSINRNTGELFFGEGSRLTVL.

This clone was counted many times. The V and J genes are TRBV7-9 and TRBJ1-2, with D perhaps matching TRBD1 (6 bases). The germline gives CDR1 SEHNR, CDR2 FQNEAQ (reference sequence). Trimming removed 6 bases at V and 4 bases at J, with 15 bases between. The CDR3 has 14 amino acids. The CDR3 coding sequence is TGTGCCAGCAGGGACCGGACAGCCTTCTATGGCTACACCTTC. Amino acid sequence: CASRDRTAFYGYTF.

This clone occurred a few times. V gene TRBV5-1 combines with J gene TRBJ1-1; 7 nucleotides agree with TRBD1. The CDR3 length is 14 residues. The V gene's germline CDR1 is SGHRS and CDR2 YFSETQ. Losses at the gene ends were 3 bases for V and 3 bases for J; bases not matched to a gene: 5. This CDR3 is CASSYTGEDTEAFF. The CDR3, as DNA: TGCGCCAGCAGCTACACAGGGGAGGACACTGAAGCTTTCTTT.

This clone was recorded a few times. V and J are TRBV6-5 and TRBJ1-2, with a possible D match to TRBD1 (6 bases). Trimming took off 8 bases at V and 2 bases at J, with 15 bases between the two ends. The CDR3 has 14 amino acids. Looked up from germline, CDR1 is MNHEY and CDR2 is SVGAGI. CDR3 loop: CASQSPGHNYGYTF. The CDR3 nucleotides are TGTGCCAGCCAATCCCCGGGACACAACTATGGCTACACCTTC.

This clone occurred many times. J is TRBJ1-1 and V is TRBV9, with 9 bases fitting TRBD1. This CDR3 comprises 17 residues. The germline gives CDR1 SGDLS, CDR2 YYNGEE. With 3 bases clipped from V and 1 base from J, the junction kept 10 bases outside the gene matches. Here the CDR3 reads CASSDMGVQGANTEAFF. The CDR3 bases are TGTGCCAGCAGCGACATGGGAGTACAGGGGGCGAACACTGAAGCTTTCTTT.

The gene calls are TRBV4-2 and TRBJ2-1; 15 nucleotides match TRBD2. In germline, CDR1 is LGHNA, CDR2 YNFKEQ. Trimming removed 4 bases from V and 13 bases from J; junction bases left unmatched: 5. The CDR3 totals 14 residues. The CDR3 coding sequence is TGTGCCAGCAGCCTTGGGACTAGCGGGGGGTCCCAGTTCTTC. Protein product: CASSLGTSGGSQFF.

The chain couples TRBV6-5 to TRBJ1-1, with D maybe TRBD1 (6 bases). The CDR3 is 15 amino acids. Germline CDR1 is MNHEY and CDR2 is SVGAGI. Trimming removed 10 bases from V and 1 base from J, with 19 bases in between. The CDR3, as DNA: TGTGCCACCCTACGTGGGGGCGCGAGGAACACTGAAGCTTTCTTT. It codes for CATLRGGARNTEAFF.

The chain carries TRBV28 and TRBJ2-7, with 11 bases aligning to TRBD1. In germline, CDR1 is MDHEN, CDR2 SYDVKM. The V and J ends lost 6 bases and 5 bases, in that order; junction bases with no gene match: 9. The CDR3 is 15 amino acids. CDR3 in amino acids: CASRGGQGVYNEQYF. The DNA of the CDR3 is TGTGCCAGCAGGGGGGGACAGGGGGTTTACAACGAGCAGTACTTC.

This clone was observed a handful of times. The genes are TRBV6-5 and TRBJ1-2; weak D call: TRBD1 (5 bases). The CDR3 extends over 14 amino acids. V dropped 3 bases and J dropped 8 bases, with 16 bases sitting between them. CDR1 is MNHEY, CDR2 SVGAGI, per germline. CDR3 nucleotide sequence: TGTGCCAGCAGTTATCGGTCAGGGTTTCGGGGCTACACCTTC. Amino acids: CASSYRSGFRGYTF.

The CDR3 coding sequence is TGTGCCATCAGTGCCGTGGGCGGGGGATCCTCGTCCTCCTACAATGAGCAGTTCTTC. Translating it yields CAISAVGGGSSSSYNEQFF. The chain joins TRBV10-3 to TRBJ2-1, with 7 nucleotides matching TRBD2. V dropped 4 bases and J dropped 0; count of bases not matched to a gene: 15. The germline gives CDR1 ENHRY, CDR2 SYGVKD. This CDR3 region has 19 residues.

The gene calls are TRBV14 and TRBJ2-3; the D is unclear. Trimming stripped 0 bases from V and 5 bases from J, with 9 bases between. This CDR3 has 14 amino acids. The germline gives CDR1 SGHDN, CDR2 FVKESK. The CDR3 DNA sequence: TGTGCCAGCAGCCAAGATCTAGTCAGAGATACGCAGTATTTT. It specifies CASSQDLVRDTQYF.

V is TRBV11-2 and J is TRBJ2-3; D might be TRBD2 (5 bases). Trimming took off 0 bases at V and 6 bases at J, with 10 bases between the two ends. The germline V gene has CDR1 SGHAT and CDR2 FQNNGV. The CDR3 is 14 amino acids. This chain's CDR3 is CASSLDPRRDTQYF. The DNA for the CDR3 is TGTGCCAGCAGCTTAGACCCTAGGAGGGATACGCAGTATTTT. Based on the CDR3 plus reference TRBV11-2 and TRBJ2-3, the full variable domain is EAGVAQSPRYKIIEKRQSVAFWCNPISGHATLYWYQQILGQGPKLLIQFQNNGVVDDSQLPKDRFSAERLKGVDSTLKIQPAKLEDSAVYLCASSLDPRRDTQYFGPGTRLTVL.

The sample holds a few counts of this clone. Other DNA sequences in this specimen translate into the identical CDR3. The chain couples TRBV19 to TRBJ2-3; D uncertain. V dropped 3 bases and J dropped 4 bases, with 5 bases sitting between them. The CDR3 covers 12 residues. The germline V gene has CDR1 LNHDA and CDR2 SQIVND (reference sequence). CDR3 amino acids: CASSMRADTQYF. The CDR3 DNA sequence: TGTGCCAGTAGTATGAGAGCAGATACGCAGTATTTT.

This sequence joins TRBV28 and TRBJ2-3; D is perhaps TRBD1 (6 bases). Germline CDR1 reads MDHEN; CDR2 reads SYDVKM. Trimming removed 2 bases at V and 4 bases at J, with 10 bases between. The CDR3 loop spans 14 amino acids. CDR3 nucleotide sequence: TGTGCCAGCAGTTTACAGGGGCGGCCAGATACGCAGTATTTT. Amino acids: CASSLQGRPDTQYF.

The chain carries TRBV12-5 and TRBJ2-2; possible D gene TRBD1, 6 bases. The ends were cut back, 6 bases at V and 4 bases at J, with 12 bases in the middle. CDR3 length: 14 residues. CDR1 is LGHNT, CDR2 FRNRAP, per germline. The CDR3 DNA reads TGTGCTAGTGGCTCACAGGGAAGCACCGGGGAGCTGTTTTTT. Protein sequence: CASGSQGSTGELFF.

V gene TRBV12-3 or TRBV12-4 combines with J gene TRBJ2-3; 7 bases align to TRBD1. The CDR3 sequence is 13 residues long. Trimming cost V 2 bases and J 4 bases; bases outside gene matches: 0. CDR3 DNA: TGTGCCAGCAGTTTACAGGGGGCAGATACGCAGTATTTT. Residues: CASSLQGADTQYF.

The chain combines TRBV7-2 with TRBJ2-3; the D gene is possibly TRBD1 (7 bases). CDR3 length: 13 amino acids. The V gene lost 0 bases and the J gene lost 9 bases, with 10 bases spanning the gap. The V gene's germline CDR1 is SGHTA and CDR2 FQGNSA. In nucleotides, the CDR3 is TGTGCCAGCAGCTTAGCGGAGGGACAGACGCAGTATTTT. Protein sequence: CASSLAEGQTQYF.

This clone was detected once. The chain carries TRBV5-1 and TRBJ2-1; TRBD2 might be the D (6 bases). CDR3 size: 16 residues. The V and J ends lost 5 bases and 0 bases respectively, with 15 bases between them. Germline V lookup: CDR1 SGHRS, CDR2 YFSETQ. The CDR3: CASRPVAGSSYNEQFF. The CDR3 DNA reads as TGCGCCAGCAGACCGGTGGCGGGGAGCTCCTACAATGAGCAGTTCTTC. The full variable domain, with the rest looked up from reference TRBV5-1 and TRBJ2-1, is KAGVTQTPRYLIKTRGQQVTLSCSPISGHRSVSWYQQTPGQGLQFLFEYFSETQRNKGNFPGRFSGRQFSNSRSEMNVSTLELGDSALYLCASRPVAGSSYNEQFFGPGTRLTVL.

The chain couples TRBV5-1 to TRBJ1-2; a possible D gene is TRBD1 (6 bases). The germline V gene encodes CDR1 SGHRS and CDR2 YFSETQ. The CDR3 consists of 16 residues. The germline V and J ends were trimmed by 0 bases and 4 bases, with 16 bases remaining between them. The CDR3 loop reads CASSLAAEGGTYGYTF. The CDR3 nucleotides are TGCGCCAGCAGCTTGGCGGCGGAGGGGGGGACCTATGGCTACACCTTC. The whole variable domain, remainder taken from reference TRBV5-1 and TRBJ1-2, is KAGVTQTPRYLIKTRGQQVTLSCSPISGHRSVSWYQQTPGQGLQFLFEYFSETQRNKGNFPGRFSGRQFSNSRSEMNVSTLELGDSALYLCASSLAAEGGTYGYTFGSGTRLTVV.

The chain joins TRBV13 to TRBJ1-1; perhaps TRBD1 as D (5 bases). Trimming removed 2 bases at V and 4 bases at J, with 11 bases between. CDR3 size: 14 residues. Looked up from germline, CDR1 is PRHDT and CDR2 is FYEKMQ (reference sequence). This CDR3 reads CASSLRSGGTEAFF. CDR3 DNA sequence: TGTGCCAGCAGCTTAAGGTCGGGGGGCACTGAAGCTTTCTTT.